This TCR beta chain stems from a study of OX40 agonist ivuxolimab in advanced cancers. Study summary: Averaging approximately 60 years in age, with a range of about 23 to 85, the cohort was approximately 87% male.

Study results and caveats: Also present in some nonresponders was a low level of normalized T-cell clonal expansion. The 0.1-3.0 mg/kg partial responders had among the lowest clonal expansion. CD8+ T cells were the subset that, on average, had more expanded clones than CD4+.

As concerns this clone: Its antigen is as yet unknown.

Clones were read by immunoSEQ multiplex PCR, and TCRdb kept only the in-frame ones, dropping some. The repertoire consists of 45,000 to 60,000 clones, with under 90% occurring once and the leading ten covering around 1.6%. CDR3 size: 13 residues. Germline trimming cut 3 bases from V and 11 bases from J; bases unmatched to any gene: 8. Germline V lookup: CDR1 MDHEN, CDR2 SYDVKM. The TCR originated in an adult with an advanced solid tumor such as melanoma, head and neck, liver or kidney cancer. The specimen comprised CD4+ or CD8+ T cells sorted from blood, sampled in a trial of the OX40 agonist ivuxolimab. This chain joins TRBV28 and TRBJ2-7; 9 nucleotides line up with TRBD2. This CDR3 is CASSFGGRALEYF. The CDR3 bases are TGTGCCAGCAGTTTTGGCGGGAGGGCCTTGGAGTACTTC.